These 11 T cell receptor beta chains share one sample of origin, sequenced in a study of molecular identifiers for immune sequencing clone quantification. TCRdb passed the PCR reads through MiXCR, listing each CDR3 protein once. In the table there are under 350,000 distinct CDR3 sequences, 24% of which are singletons. Sequenced input: naive CD8+ T cells from blood, with Jurkat cell RNA spiked in. Subset denoted: FACS-sorted CD8+CD4-CCR7+CD45RA+ naive T cells. These receptors all stem from a human donor in good health. Some libraries in this study had Jurkat cell RNA spiked in.

The V and J genes are TRBV12-5 and TRBJ2-5, with D possibly TRBD2 on 5 matching bases. Trimming removed 7 bases from V and 3 bases from J, with 15 bases in between. Germline loops: CDR1 LGHNT, CDR2 FRNRAP. The CDR3 is 14 residues long. CDR3 bases: TGTGCTAGTGCCCTGCCGGGATTTAAAGAGACCCAGTACTTC. This gives the protein CASALPGFKETQYF.

This clonotype came up many times. V is TRBV29-1 and J is TRBJ2-7; D gene ambiguous. The CDR3 extends over 14 amino acids. The V gene's germline CDR1 is SQVTM and CDR2 ANQGSEA. Trimming left V 3 bases short and J 2 bases short, with 14 bases between. The CDR3 is CSVEDPGPTYEQYF. In DNA, the CDR3 is TGCAGCGTTGAGGACCCGGGCCCCACCTACGAGCAGTACTTC.

This clonotype showed up many times. V usage is TRBV7-9 and J usage is TRBJ1-1, with 11 bases identical to TRBD1. V gave up 6 bases and J gave up 1 base; unmatched junction bases: 4. Germline V gene lookup returns CDR1 SEHNR and CDR2 FQNEAQ (reference sequence). The CDR3 has 15 amino acids. This CDR3 reads CASSYGQGANTEAFF. The CDR3 DNA reads TGTGCCAGCAGTTACGGACAGGGGGCGAACACTGAAGCTTTCTTT.

The rearrangement links TRBV27 to TRBJ2-6; TRBD1 might be the D (5 bases). The CDR3 is made up of 16 amino acids. Germline assignment: CDR1 MNHEY and CDR2 SMNVEV (reference sequence). Trimming shortened V by 5 bases and J by 4 bases, and 15 bases separated the two germline ends. The CDR3 DNA follows: TGTGCCAGCAGTAGGATAGGGGTGTCCGGGGCCAACGTCCTGACTTTC. Translation: CASSRIGVSGANVLTF.

This clonotype was picked up a small number of times. The chain is built from TRBV4-3 and TRBJ2-1, with D possibly TRBD2 on 5 matching bases. The length of the CDR3 is 17 residues. Germline-derived CDR1 and CDR2 are LGHNA and YSLEER. V gave up 0 bases and J gave up 1 base, with 13 bases separating them. In nucleotides, the CDR3 is TGCGCCAGCAGCCAAGATTTTGCAGCGGCTTCCTACAATGAGCAGTTCTTC. Translating gives CASSQDFAAASYNEQFF.

The chain links TRBV30 to TRBJ2-7; D is unclear. CDR1 is GTSNPN and CDR2 is SVGIG in the germline V gene (reference sequence). V lost 3 bases and J lost 0, with 15 bases in between. There are 15 residues in the CDR3. This chain's CDR3 is CAWRDGRLLSYEQYF. Here the CDR3 DNA reads TGTGCCTGGAGAGATGGGCGGTTGCTCTCCTACGAGCAGTACTTC.

This clonotype has just a few counts. This sequence joins TRBV4-2 and TRBJ1-5; D is perhaps TRBD1 (5 bases). Deletions cut 0 bases from V and 4 bases from J, with 16 bases between. The CDR3 contains 17 residues. CDR1 is LGHNA, CDR2 YNFKEQ, per germline. This chain's CDR3 is CASSQDGSRVGNQPQHF. The CDR3 coding sequence is TGTGCCAGCAGCCAAGATGGTAGCAGGGTGGGTAATCAGCCCCAGCATTTT.

For this clonotype: One base away lies a much larger clone, so this may be a sequencing read error. The chain combines TRBV6-6 with TRBJ1-5, with 9 bases lining up with TRBD1. Germline CDR1 and CDR2: MNHNY and SVGAGI (reference sequence). This CDR3 contains 17 residues. The CDR3 region has the DNA TGTGCCAGCAGTTACTCGACAGGGGGGTACATTCATCAGTCCCAGCATTTT. This sequence encodes CASSYSTGGYIHQSQHF.

This clonotype came up many times. The V and J genes are TRBV4-1 and TRBJ2-1, with TRBD2 matching 13 bases. This CDR3 region has 15 residues. Germline V gene data show CDR1 as MGHRA and CDR2 as YSYEKL. The J segment lost 14 bases and the V segment lost 0 bases, leaving 7 bases of the junction unmatched. CDR3 coding DNA: TGCGCCAGCAGCCAAGAGACTAGCGGGGGGTCCGAGGAGTTCTTC. It codes for CASSQETSGGSEEFF.

The genes are TRBV14 and TRBJ1-4; no definite D call. With 0 bases removed from V and 12 bases from J, the gap between germline ends came to 17 bases. The CDR3 sequence is 15 residues long. Germline V gives CDR1 SGHDN, CDR2 FVKESK. CDR3 sequence (DNA): TGTGCCAGCAGCCAAGATTTGGGAAGTGCCGGGGAACTGTTTTTT. This codes for CASSQDLGSAGELFF.

At least ten counts were recorded for this clonotype. This sequence joins TRBV29-1 and TRBJ2-7, with 7 nucleotides matching TRBD1. The CDR3 runs 11 residues. Trimming took 3 bases from V and 6 from J; bases not matched to a gene: 2. CDR1 SQVTM and CDR2 ANQGSEA come from the germline V gene. Here the CDR3 DNA reads TGCAGCGTTGATCCAGGGGGCGAGCAGTACTTC. Its protein is CSVDPGGEQYF.